These 16 T cell receptor beta chains originate from one sample sequenced in a study of metastatic and nonmetastatic thyroid tumors. Each patient came to thyroid surgery without any prior treatment (of any kind). TCRdb recomputed clones from the PCR reads via MiXCR. Found here are over 25,000 clones, around 15% of them singletons; the top ten hold about 4.8%. Sequencing input: blood. The receptors derive from a female donor with papillary thyroid cancer or a benign thyroid nodule (not recorded which). Some clones in this sample may be carry-over from other donors' samples.

This clone was seen many times. The chain carries TRBV27 and TRBJ2-2; TRBD2 matches 8 bases. Per germline, CDR1 MNHEY and CDR2 SMNVEV (reference sequence). This CDR3 comprises 17 residues. J was trimmed by 5 bases and V by 2 bases; bases with no gene match: 10. Written as DNA, the CDR3 is TGTGCCAGCAGTTTAACTGTGGCGGGAGGAAGGACCGGGGAGCTGTTTTTT. The encoded protein is CASSLTVAGGRTGELFF.

Ten or more counts support this clone. The chain links TRBV5-4 to TRBJ2-3; 8 bases fit TRBD1. Trimming took 4 bases from V and 1 from J; bases not matched to a gene: 5. The germline V gene has CDR1 SGHNT and CDR2 YYREEE (reference sequence). The CDR3 is 15 residues long. CDR3 sequence (DNA): TGTGCCAGCAGCCGAGGGACAGGAGGCACAGATACGCAGTATTTT. This gives the protein CASSRGTGGTDTQYF. The complete variable domain, with remaining parts taken from reference TRBV5-4 and TRBJ2-3, reads ETGVTQSPTHLIKTRGQQVTLRCSSQSGHNTVSWYQQALGQGPQFIFQYYREEENGRGNFPPRFSGLQFPNYSSELNVNALELDDSALYLCASSRGTGGTDTQYFGPGTRLTVL.

This clone came up many times. The gene calls are TRBV9 and TRBJ2-3, with TRBD1 matching 10 bases. Germline assignment: CDR1 SGDLS and CDR2 YYNGEE. The CDR3 sequence is 15 residues long. Unmatched junction bases numbered 5, after V lost 3 bases and J lost 4 bases. This CDR3 is CASSAPTGGPDTQYF. The CDR3 nucleotides read TGTGCCAGCAGCGCCCCGACAGGGGGCCCAGATACGCAGTATTTT.

As concerns this clone: A single base separates this from a much larger clone, so it may be a read error. CDR3: CSASGSNTGELFF. The CDR3 region has the DNA TGCAGTGCTAGCGGGTCGAACACCGGGGAGCTGTTCTTT. The chain has TRBV20-1 and TRBJ2-2; weak D call: TRBD2 (5 bases). This CDR3 region has 13 residues. CDR1 is DFQATT, CDR2 SNEGSKA, per germline (reference sequence).

This clone has ten or more counts. The rearrangement uses TRBV10-1 and TRBJ2-3, with a weak D call TRBD1 (5 bases). Per germline, CDR1 WNHNN and CDR2 SYGVQD (reference sequence). The ends were cut back, 5 bases at V and 4 bases at J, with 10 bases in the middle. CDR3 length: 13 amino acids. CDR3 protein: CASSQGSADTQYF. The CDR3 DNA sequence: TGCGCCAGCAGTCAGGGTAGTGCAGATACGCAGTATTTT.

By share, this clone counts as medium-sized. The chain's CDR3 is CASSLSSTNTGELFF. CDR3 DNA sequence: TGTGCCAGCAGTTTGAGCAGCACGAACACCGGGGAGCTGTTTTTT. The V gene is TRBV27, the J gene TRBJ2-2; unclear D gene. The CDR3 has 15 residues. Germline values: CDR1 MNHEY, CDR2 SMNVEV (reference sequence). Trimming removed 3 bases from V and 0 bases from J, with 8 bases in between.

This clone appeared many times. The gene calls are TRBV19 and TRBJ1-2; TRBD1 matches 7 bases. The trim removed 5 bases at V and 4 bases at J, leaving 7 bases unmatched. This CDR3 spans 14 amino acids. Per the germline V gene, CDR1 is LNHDA and CDR2 is SQIVND (reference sequence). CDR3: CASSPIDRAYGYTF. Written as DNA, the CDR3 is TGTGCCAGTAGTCCTATCGACAGGGCCTATGGCTACACCTTC.

Ten or more counts support this clone. The chain uses TRBV2 and TRBJ1-5; 8 bases map to TRBD1. The CDR3 spans 16 residues. V shed 3 bases, J shed 0 bases, and the junction held 4 bases outside the gene matches. The germline V gene has CDR1 SNHLY and CDR2 FYNNEI. In nucleotides, the CDR3 is TGTGCCAGCAGTGAGGACAGGGTGTATAGCAATCAGCCCCAGCATTTT. Protein: CASSEDRVYSNQPQHF.

This clone has a count of ten or more. The chain employs TRBV20-1 and TRBJ2-3, with TRBD2 as a possible D gene (5 bases). The CDR3 loop spans 14 amino acids. Germline assignment: CDR1 DFQATT and CDR2 SNEGSKA (reference sequence). Trimming shortened V by 1 base and J by 5 bases, and 13 bases separated the two germline ends. CDR3 nucleotides: TGCAGTGCTAGAGGGGCCACCGGAGGAGATACGCAGTATTTT. Its translation: CSARGATGGDTQYF.

Notes on this clone: The sample holds other DNA sequences that translate to the same CDR3. The chain uses TRBV4-2 and TRBJ2-6; 8 bases map to TRBD1. The CDR3 is 20 residues long. Germline V gene data show CDR1 as LGHNA and CDR2 as YNFKEQ. V shed 4 bases and J 0 bases; nucleotides not matched to a gene: 14. The CDR3 bases are TGTGCCAGCAGCCCATACGGACAGGGTGGCAAAGTCTCTGGGGCCAACGTCCTGACTTTC. Encoded protein: CASSPYGQGGKVSGANVLTF.

In its sample, this clone was seen many times. The gene calls are TRBV11-2 and TRBJ1-4; D unclear. Germline CDR1 reads SGHAT; CDR2 reads FQNNGV. The CDR3 loop spans 12 amino acids. Trimming shortened V by 0 bases and J by 10 bases, and 6 bases separated the two germline ends. The CDR3 DNA follows: TGTGCCAGCAGCTTAGATAGACGAAAACTGTTTTTT. This sequence encodes CASSLDRRKLFF.

This clone has just a few counts. The chain links TRBV7-8 to TRBJ1-1; 10 bases are shared with TRBD1. The length of the CDR3 is 14 residues. J lost 3 bases, V lost 6 bases, and 4 bases had no gene match. Germline V gives CDR1 SGHVS, CDR2 FQNEAQ. Here the CDR3 reads CASRGTGAYTEAFF. DNA of the CDR3: TGTGCCAGCAGGGGGACAGGGGCGTACACTGAAGCTTTCTTT.

The rearrangement uses TRBV4-2 and TRBJ2-7; no reliable D call. Germline V lookup: CDR1 LGHNA, CDR2 YNFKEQ. This CDR3 has 15 residues. The germline V and J ends were trimmed by 3 bases and 4 bases, with 16 bases remaining between them. The CDR3 DNA is TGTGCCAGCAGCCAGGCCGATGAAAGCATTTACGAGCAGTACTTC. Protein: CASSQADESIYEQYF.

For this clone: This may come from a read error, since a much larger clone is one base off. The V call is TRBV5-5, the J call TRBJ2-2; tentatively, D is TRBD1 (5 bases). V was shortened by 3 bases and J by 4 bases, with 10 bases between the two germline ends. Germline V CDR1 and CDR2: SGHKS, YYEKEE (reference sequence). The CDR3 spans 14 residues. The CDR3 nucleotides are TGTGCCAGCAGCTCTGACAGACGCACCGGGGAGCTGTTTTTT. It codes for CASSSDRRTGELFF.

This clone was counted many times. The chain links TRBV28 to TRBJ2-7; D ambiguous. Germline V CDR1 and CDR2: MDHEN, SYDVKM. The V gene lost 2 bases and the J gene lost 2 bases, with 7 bases spanning the gap. The CDR3 spans 13 residues. The CDR3 nucleotides are TGTGCCAGCAGTTTACAGGCCACCTACGAGCAGTACTTC. Amino acid sequence: CASSLQATYEQYF.

This clone has more than one count but fewer than ten. The CDR3 coding sequence is TGTGCCACCAGCGGACAGGGATACAATGAGCAGTTCTTC. This sequence encodes CATSGQGYNEQFF. This chain joins TRBV24-1 and TRBJ2-1, with 8 bases matching TRBD1. The CDR3 has 13 residues. V lost 7 bases to trimming and J lost 4 bases; unmatched junction nucleotides: 2. Per the germline V gene, CDR1 is KGHDR and CDR2 is SFDVKD.